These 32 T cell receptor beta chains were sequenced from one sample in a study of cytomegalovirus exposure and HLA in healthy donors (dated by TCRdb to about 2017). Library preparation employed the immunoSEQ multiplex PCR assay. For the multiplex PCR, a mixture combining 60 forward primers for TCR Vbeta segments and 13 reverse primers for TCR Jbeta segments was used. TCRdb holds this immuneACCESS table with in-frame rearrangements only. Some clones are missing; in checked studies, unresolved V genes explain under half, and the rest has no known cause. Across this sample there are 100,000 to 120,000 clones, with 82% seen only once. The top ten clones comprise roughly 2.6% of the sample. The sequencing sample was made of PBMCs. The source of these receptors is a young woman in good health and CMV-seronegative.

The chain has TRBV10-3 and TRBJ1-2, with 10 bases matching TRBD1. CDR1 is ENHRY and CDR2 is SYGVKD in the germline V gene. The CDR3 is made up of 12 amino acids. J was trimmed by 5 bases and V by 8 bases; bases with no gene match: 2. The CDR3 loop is CAIGTGDYGYTF. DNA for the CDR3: TGTGCCATCGGGACAGGGGATTATGGCTACACCTTC.

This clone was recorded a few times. Here the CDR3 DNA reads TGTGCCAGCTCACCAGGACAGCACTACGAGCAGTACTTC. As protein: CASSPGQHYEQYF. This chain links TRBV18 with TRBJ2-7; D may be TRBD1 (6 bases). Germline lookup yields CDR1 KGHSH and CDR2 LQKENI. V was clipped by 2 bases and J by 3 bases, with 8 bases between them. The CDR3 extends over 13 amino acids.

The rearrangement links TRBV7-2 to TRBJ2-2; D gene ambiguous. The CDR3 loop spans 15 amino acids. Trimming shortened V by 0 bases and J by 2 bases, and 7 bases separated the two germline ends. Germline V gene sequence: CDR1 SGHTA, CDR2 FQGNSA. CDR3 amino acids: CASSLARSNTGELFF. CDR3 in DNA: TGTGCCAGCAGCTTAGCGAGAAGTAACACCGGGGAGCTGTTTTTT.

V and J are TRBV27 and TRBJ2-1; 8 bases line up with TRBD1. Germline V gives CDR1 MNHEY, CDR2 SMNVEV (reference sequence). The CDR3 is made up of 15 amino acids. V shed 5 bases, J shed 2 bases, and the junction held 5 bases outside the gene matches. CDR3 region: CASSPSGQAYNEQFF. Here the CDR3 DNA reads TGTGCCAGCAGTCCGTCGGGACAGGCCTACAATGAGCAGTTCTTC.

CDR3 region: CASSLDSYGYTF. CDR3 bases: TGCGCCAGCAGCTTGGATTCTTATGGCTACACCTTC. The V and J genes are TRBV5-1 and TRBJ1-2; D unresolved. CDR1 is SGHRS and CDR2 is YFSETQ in the germline V gene. The ends were cut back, 0 bases at V and 5 bases at J, with 5 bases in the middle. This CDR3 region has 12 residues.

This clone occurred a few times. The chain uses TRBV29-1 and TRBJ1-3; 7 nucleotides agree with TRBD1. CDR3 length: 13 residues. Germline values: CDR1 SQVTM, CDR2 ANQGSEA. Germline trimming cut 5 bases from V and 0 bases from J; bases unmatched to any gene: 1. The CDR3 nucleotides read TGCAGCGTTCGGGACAGCTCTGGAAACACCATATATTTT. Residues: CSVRDSSGNTIYF.

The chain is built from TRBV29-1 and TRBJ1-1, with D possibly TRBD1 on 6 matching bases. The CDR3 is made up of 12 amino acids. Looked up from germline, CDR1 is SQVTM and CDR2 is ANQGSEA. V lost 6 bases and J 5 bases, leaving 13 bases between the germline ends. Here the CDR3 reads CSVGGRGTEAFF. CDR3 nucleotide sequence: TGCAGCGTGGGGGGGCGGGGGACTGAAGCTTTCTTT.

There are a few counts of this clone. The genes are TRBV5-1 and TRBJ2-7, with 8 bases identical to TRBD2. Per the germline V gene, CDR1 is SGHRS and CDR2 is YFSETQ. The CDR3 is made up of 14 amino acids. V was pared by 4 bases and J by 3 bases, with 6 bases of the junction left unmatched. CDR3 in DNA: TGCGCCAGCAGCCTTAGCGGGGCCCTCTACGAGCAGTACTTC. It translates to CASSLSGALYEQYF.

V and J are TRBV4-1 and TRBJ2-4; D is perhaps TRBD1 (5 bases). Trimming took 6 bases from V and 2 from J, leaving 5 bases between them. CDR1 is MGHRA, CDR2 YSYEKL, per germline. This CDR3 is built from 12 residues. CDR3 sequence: CASRGPKNIQYF. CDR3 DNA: TGCGCCAGCAGGGGGCCCAAAAACATTCAGTACTTC.

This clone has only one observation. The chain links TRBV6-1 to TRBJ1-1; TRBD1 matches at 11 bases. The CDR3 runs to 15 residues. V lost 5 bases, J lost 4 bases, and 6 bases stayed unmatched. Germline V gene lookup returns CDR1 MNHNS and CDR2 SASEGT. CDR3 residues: CASSSGQGAGTEAFF. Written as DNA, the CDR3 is TGTGCCAGCAGTTCAGGACAGGGGGCGGGCACTGAAGCTTTCTTT.

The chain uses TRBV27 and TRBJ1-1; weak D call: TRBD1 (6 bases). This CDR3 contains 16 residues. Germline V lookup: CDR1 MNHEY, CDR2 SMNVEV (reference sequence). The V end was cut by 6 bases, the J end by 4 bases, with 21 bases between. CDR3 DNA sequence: TGTGCCAGCAGCGTACGTCACAGGGCGGGAGGCACTGAAGCTTTCTTT. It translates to CASSVRHRAGGTEAFF.

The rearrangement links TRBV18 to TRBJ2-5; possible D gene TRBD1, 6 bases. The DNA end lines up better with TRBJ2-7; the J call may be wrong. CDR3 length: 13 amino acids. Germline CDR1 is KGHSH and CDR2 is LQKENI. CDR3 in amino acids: CASSPARGYEQYF. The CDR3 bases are TGTGCCAGCTCACCAGCCAGGGGCTACGAGCAGTACTTC.

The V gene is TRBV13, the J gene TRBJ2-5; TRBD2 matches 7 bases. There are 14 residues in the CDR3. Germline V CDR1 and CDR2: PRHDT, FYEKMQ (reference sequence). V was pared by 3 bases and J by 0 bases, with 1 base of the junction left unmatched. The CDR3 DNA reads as TGTGCCAGCAGCTTGCGGGAGAACCAAGAGACCCAGTACTTC. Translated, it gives CASSLRENQETQYF.

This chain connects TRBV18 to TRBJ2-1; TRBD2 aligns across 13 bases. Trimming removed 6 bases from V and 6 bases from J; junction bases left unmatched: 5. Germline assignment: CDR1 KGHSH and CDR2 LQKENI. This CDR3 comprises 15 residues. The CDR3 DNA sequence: TGTGCCAGCTCGTCCACTAGCGGGGGGGCCAATGAGCAGTTCTTC. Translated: CASSSTSGGANEQFF.

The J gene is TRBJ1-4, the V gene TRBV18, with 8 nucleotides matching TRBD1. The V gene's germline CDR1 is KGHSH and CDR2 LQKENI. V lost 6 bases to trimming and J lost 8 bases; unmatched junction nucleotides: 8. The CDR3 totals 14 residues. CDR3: CASSLDRGGEKLFF. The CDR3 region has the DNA TGTGCCAGCTCTCTCGACAGGGGAGGGGAAAAACTGTTTTTT.

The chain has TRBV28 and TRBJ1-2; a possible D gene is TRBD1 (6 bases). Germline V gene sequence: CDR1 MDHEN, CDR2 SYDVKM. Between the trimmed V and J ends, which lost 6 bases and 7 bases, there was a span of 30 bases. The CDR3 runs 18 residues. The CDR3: CASSLRTHKQGGGSGYTF. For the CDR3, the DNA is TGTGCCAGCAGCTTGAGGACACATAAACAGGGTGGTGGGTCTGGCTACACCTTC.

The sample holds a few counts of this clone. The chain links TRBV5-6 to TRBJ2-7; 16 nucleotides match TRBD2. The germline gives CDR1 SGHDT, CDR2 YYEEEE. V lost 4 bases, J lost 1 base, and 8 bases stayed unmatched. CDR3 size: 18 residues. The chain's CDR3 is CASSLGLAGGQSSYEQYV. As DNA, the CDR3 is TGTGCCAGCAGCCTGGGACTAGCGGGGGGGCAATCTTCCTACGAGCAGTACGTC.

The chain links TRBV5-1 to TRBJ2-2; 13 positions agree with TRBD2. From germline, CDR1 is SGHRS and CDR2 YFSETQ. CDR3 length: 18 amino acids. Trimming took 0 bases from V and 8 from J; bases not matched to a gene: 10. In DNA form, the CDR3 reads TGCGCCAGCAGCTTGGCCGTGGGGACTAGCGGGATGGCGGGGGAGCTGTTTTTT. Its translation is CASSLAVGTSGMAGELFF.

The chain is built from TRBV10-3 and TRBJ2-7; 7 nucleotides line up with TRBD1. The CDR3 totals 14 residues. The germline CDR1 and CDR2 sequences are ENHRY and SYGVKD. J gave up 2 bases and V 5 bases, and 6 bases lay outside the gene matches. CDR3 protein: CAISTATGPYEQYF. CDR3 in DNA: TGTGCCATCAGTACCGCGACAGGGCCCTACGAGCAGTACTTC.

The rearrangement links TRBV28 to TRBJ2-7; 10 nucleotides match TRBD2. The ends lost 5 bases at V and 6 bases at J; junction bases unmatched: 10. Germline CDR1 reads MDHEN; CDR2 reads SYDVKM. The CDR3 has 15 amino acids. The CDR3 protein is CASSPIAGGVVEQYF. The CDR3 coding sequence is TGTGCCAGCAGTCCGATAGCGGGAGGAGTAGTCGAGCAGTACTTC.

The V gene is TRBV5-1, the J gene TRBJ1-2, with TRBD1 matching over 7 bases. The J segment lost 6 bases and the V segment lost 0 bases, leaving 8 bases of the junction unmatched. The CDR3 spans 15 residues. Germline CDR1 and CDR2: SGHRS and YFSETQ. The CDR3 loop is CASSLEAGGGNGYTF. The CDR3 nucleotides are TGCGCCAGCAGCTTGGAGGCAGGGGGAGGCAATGGCTACACCTTC.

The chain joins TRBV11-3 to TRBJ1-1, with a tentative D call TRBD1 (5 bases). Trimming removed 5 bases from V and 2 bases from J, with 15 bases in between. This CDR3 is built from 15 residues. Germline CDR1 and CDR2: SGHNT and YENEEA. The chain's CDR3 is CASSLGGRKNTEAFF. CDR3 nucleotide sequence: TGTGCCAGCAGCCTCGGGGGACGGAAAAACACTGAAGCTTTCTTT.

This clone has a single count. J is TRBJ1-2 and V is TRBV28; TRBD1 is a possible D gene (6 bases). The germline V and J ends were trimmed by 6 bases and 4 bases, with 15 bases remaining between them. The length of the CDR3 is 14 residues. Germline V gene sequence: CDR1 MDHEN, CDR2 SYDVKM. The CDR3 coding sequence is TGTGCCAGCAGACCCCAGGGGCGTATCTATGGCTACACCTTC. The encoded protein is CASRPQGRIYGYTF.

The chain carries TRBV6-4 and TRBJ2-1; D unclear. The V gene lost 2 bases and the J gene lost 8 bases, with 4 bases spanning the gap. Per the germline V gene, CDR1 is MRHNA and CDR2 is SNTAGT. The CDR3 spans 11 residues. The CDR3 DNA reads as TGTGCCAGCAGTGACAGCCATGAGCAGTTCTTC. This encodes CASSDSHEQFF.

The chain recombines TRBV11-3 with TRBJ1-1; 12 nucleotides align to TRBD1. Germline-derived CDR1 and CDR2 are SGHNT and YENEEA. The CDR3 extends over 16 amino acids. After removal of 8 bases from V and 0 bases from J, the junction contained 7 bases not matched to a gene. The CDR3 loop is CASRDRGLGVNTEAFF. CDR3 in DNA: TGTGCCAGCCGGGACAGGGGGCTAGGAGTGAACACTGAAGCTTTCTTT.

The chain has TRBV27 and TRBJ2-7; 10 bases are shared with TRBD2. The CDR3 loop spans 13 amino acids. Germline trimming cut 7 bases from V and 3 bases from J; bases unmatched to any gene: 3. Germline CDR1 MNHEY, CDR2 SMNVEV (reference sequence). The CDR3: CASKPSGSYEQYF. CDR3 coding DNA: TGTGCCAGCAAACCTAGCGGGAGCTACGAGCAGTACTTC.

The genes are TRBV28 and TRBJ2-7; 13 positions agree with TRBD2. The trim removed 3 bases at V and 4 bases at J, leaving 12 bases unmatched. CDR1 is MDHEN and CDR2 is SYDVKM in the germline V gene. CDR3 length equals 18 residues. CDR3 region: CASSFHTGTSGNWYEQYF. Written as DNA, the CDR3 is TGTGCCAGCAGTTTCCATACCGGGACTAGCGGGAATTGGTACGAGCAGTACTTC.

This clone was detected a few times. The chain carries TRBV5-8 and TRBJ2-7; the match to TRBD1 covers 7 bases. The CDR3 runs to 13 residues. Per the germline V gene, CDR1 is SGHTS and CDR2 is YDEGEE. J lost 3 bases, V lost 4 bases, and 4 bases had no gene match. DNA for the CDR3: TGTGCCAGCAGCCGGGACAGAGTCTACGAGCAGTACGTC. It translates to CASSRDRVYEQYV.

The DNA for the CDR3 is TGTGCCAGCAGTTCCGCGACAGGGGGCTACAATGAGCAGTTCTTC. Translation: CASSSATGGYNEQFF. The J gene is TRBJ2-1, the V gene TRBV27, with TRBD1 matching 9 bases. This CDR3 is built from 15 residues. CDR1 is MNHEY, CDR2 SMNVEV, per germline (reference sequence). V lost 4 bases, J lost 3 bases, and 4 bases stayed unmatched.

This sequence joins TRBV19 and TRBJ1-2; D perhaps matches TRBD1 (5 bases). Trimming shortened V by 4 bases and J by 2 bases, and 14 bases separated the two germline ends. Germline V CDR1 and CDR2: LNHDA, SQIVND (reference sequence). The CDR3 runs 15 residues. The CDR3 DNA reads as TGTGCCAGTAGTACGGGGGGATATTCCAACTATGGCTACACCTTC. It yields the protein CASSTGGYSNYGYTF.

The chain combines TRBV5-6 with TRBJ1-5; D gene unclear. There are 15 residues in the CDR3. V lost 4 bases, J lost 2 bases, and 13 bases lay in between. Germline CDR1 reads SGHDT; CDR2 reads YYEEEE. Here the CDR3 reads CASSGSEGGNQPQHF. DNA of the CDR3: TGTGCCAGCAGCGGGAGTGAGGGTGGCAATCAGCCCCAGCATTTT. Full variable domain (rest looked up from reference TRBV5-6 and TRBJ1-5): DAGVTQSPTHLIKTRGQQVTLRCSPKSGHDTVSWYQQALGQGPQFIFQYYEEEERQRGNFPDRFSGHQFPNYSSELNVNALLLGDSALYLCASSGSEGGNQPQHFGDGTRLSIL.

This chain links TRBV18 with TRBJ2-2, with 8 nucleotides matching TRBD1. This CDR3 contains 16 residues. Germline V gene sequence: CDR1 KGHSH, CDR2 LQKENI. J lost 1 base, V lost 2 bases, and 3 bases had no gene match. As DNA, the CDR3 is TGTGCCAGCTCACCAAGGACAGGGATGAACACCGGGGAGCTGTTTTTT. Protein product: CASSPRTGMNTGELFF.